The T cell receptor beta chain under discussion was sequenced for a study of somatic mutations in cytotoxic T cells in rheumatoid arthritis. TCRdb's table, derived via immunoSEQ multiplex PCR, lists solely in-frame clones and lacks some. The data hold around 6,300 clones, with 72% observed a single time. The V end lost 0 bases, the J end lost 6 bases, and 8 bases lay between the germline ends. The CDR3 has 13 residues. Germline values: CDR1 MNHEY, CDR2 SMNVEV (reference sequence). This clone has just a few counts. Positive magnetic bead selection was used to isolate CD4+ and CD8+ cells; purity was checked by flow cytometry.

The sample was CD8+ T cells sorted from blood. The rearrangement joins TRBV27 to TRBJ1-1; D remains unclear. This sequence was found in a woman aged 45-65 years in good health. CDR3 coding DNA: TGTGCCAGCAGTTTATCTCCCGGGGCTGAAGCTTTCTTT. Its translation: CASSLSPGAEAFF.